The 2 T cell receptor beta chains presented below share a single source sample, sequenced in a study of identical twins. MiXCR, applied by TCRdb to the 5' RACE reads, yields one record per CDR3 protein. The sample contains 450,000 to 650,000 distinct CDR3 sequences, 9% to 10% of which appear only once. The sample was also reused in another study, on yellow fever vaccine responses in identical twins.

Material: PBMCs. The receptors derive from a woman aged 18-35 years in good health.

This clonotype was counted only a few times. The V and J genes are TRBV29-1 and TRBJ1-1; 7 bases map to TRBD1. The CDR3 has 15 amino acids. The V segment lost 7 bases and the J segment 3 bases; nucleotides outside the gene matches: 14. Germline CDR1 reads SQVTM; CDR2 reads ANQGSEA. CDR3: CSAGTRDSRYTEAFF. The CDR3 DNA reads as TGCAGCGCCGGCACCCGGGACAGCAGGTACACTGAAGCTTTCTTT.

This clonotype occurred a few times. The chain combines TRBV30 with TRBJ2-7; tentative D call: TRBD2 (7 bases). The ends were cut back, 3 bases at V and 5 bases at J, with 11 bases in the middle. This CDR3 is built from 12 residues. Germline V gives CDR1 GTSNPN, CDR2 SVGIG (reference sequence). In DNA form, the CDR3 reads TGTGCCTGGAGAGGGGGGAGGGACGAGCAGTACTTC. Protein product: CAWRGGRDEQYF.